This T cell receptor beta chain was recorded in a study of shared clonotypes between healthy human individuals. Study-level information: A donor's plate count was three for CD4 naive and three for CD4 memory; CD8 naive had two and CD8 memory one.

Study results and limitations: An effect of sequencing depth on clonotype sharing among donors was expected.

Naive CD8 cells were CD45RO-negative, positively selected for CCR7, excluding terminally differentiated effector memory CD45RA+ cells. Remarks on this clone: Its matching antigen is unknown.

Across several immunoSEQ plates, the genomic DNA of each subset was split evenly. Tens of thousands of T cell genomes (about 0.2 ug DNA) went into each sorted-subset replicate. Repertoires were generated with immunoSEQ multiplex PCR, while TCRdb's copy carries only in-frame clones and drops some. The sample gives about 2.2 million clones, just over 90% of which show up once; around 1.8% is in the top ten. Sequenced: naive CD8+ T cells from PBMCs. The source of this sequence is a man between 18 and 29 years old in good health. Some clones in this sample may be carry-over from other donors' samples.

Here the CDR3 DNA reads TGTGCCAGCAGTGACGGGACAGCCGAAGCTTTCTTT. Protein sequence: CASSDGTAEAFF. This chain connects TRBV6-4 to TRBJ1-1, with 7 bases fitting TRBD1. Trimming at V came to 2 bases and at J to 8 bases, leaving 2 bases not matched to a gene. The V gene's germline CDR1 is MRHNA and CDR2 SNTAGT. This CDR3 has 12 residues.